These T cell receptor beta chains were read from a single sample in a study of STAT3 mutations in large granular lymphocyte leukemia. Here immunoSEQ multiplex PCR was the method, and the copy in TCRdb shows in-frame clones only, minus some. The data show some 4,300 clones, with around 52% seen just once and 60% held by the top ten. Specimen: peripheral blood mononuclear cells. Every receptor here comes from a male patient aged 45 to 59 with T-cell large granular lymphocyte leukemia. Some clones in this sample may be carry-over from other donors' samples. CDR3s include the opening cysteine and the closing phenylalanine or tryptophan. Each record gives: V gene, CDR3 length, clone size, J gene, D gene, CDR3 protein, CDR3 DNA. The D gene is left open where the match is weak. Clone size is stated in some rows and not others, as once, few, many or a class when expanded.

v_call: TRBV28; cdr3_length: 16; clone_size: .; j_call: TRBJ2-5; d_call: .; cdr3_aa: CASRHVDYPKGETQYF; cdr3_nt: TGTGCCAGCAGACACGTCGACTACCCCAAAGGGGAGACCCAGTACTTC
v_call: TRBV30; cdr3_length: 13; clone_size: .; j_call: TRBJ2-1; d_call: TRBD2; cdr3_aa: CAWTPGRSNEQFF; cdr3_nt: TGTGCCTGGACCCCCGGGAGGAGCAATGAGCAGTTCTTC
v_call: TRBV28; cdr3_length: 16; clone_size: few; j_call: TRBJ2-3; d_call: TRBD2; cdr3_aa: CASSSPAGGRTDTQYF; cdr3_nt: TGTGCCAGCAGTTCCCCAGCGGGAGGAAGGACAGATACGCAGTATTTT
v_call: TRBV5-1; cdr3_length: 13; clone_size: .; j_call: TRBJ1-2; d_call: .; cdr3_aa: CASSRQNGYGYTF; cdr3_nt: TGCGCCAGCAGCCGACAAAACGGTTATGGCTACACCTTC
v_call: TRBV7-9; cdr3_length: 16; clone_size: .; j_call: TRBJ2-3; d_call: .; cdr3_aa: CASSLARLEGADTQYF; cdr3_nt: TGTGCCAGCAGCTTAGCGCGATTAGAGGGGGCAGATACGCAGTATTTT
v_call: TRBV4-3; cdr3_length: 14; clone_size: .; j_call: TRBJ2-1; d_call: TRBD2; cdr3_aa: CASSQGLAAREQFF; cdr3_nt: TGCGCCAGCAGCCAAGGACTAGCGGCGCGGGAGCAGTTCTTC
v_call: TRBV7-9; cdr3_length: 14; clone_size: .; j_call: TRBJ1-4; d_call: .; cdr3_aa: CASSLETDGAKLFF; cdr3_nt: TGTGCCAGCAGCTTAGAGACAGACGGAGCAAAACTGTTTTTT
v_call: TRBV7-9; cdr3_length: 14; clone_size: few; j_call: TRBJ1-1; d_call: .; cdr3_aa: CASSTSLGYTEAFF; cdr3_nt: TGTGCCAGCAGCACTAGCCTAGGCTACACTGAAGCTTTCTTT
v_call: TRBV4-2; cdr3_length: 20; clone_size: .; j_call: TRBJ1-5; d_call: .; cdr3_aa: CASSQGVRYASGNSNQPQHF; cdr3_nt: TGTGCCAGCAGCCAAGGGGTAAGATACGCGAGCGGAAATAGCAATCAGCCCCAGCATTTT
v_call: TRBV7-9; cdr3_length: 14; clone_size: .; j_call: TRBJ2-1; d_call: .; cdr3_aa: CASSLGRDRNEQFF; cdr3_nt: TGTGCCAGCAGCTTAGGGAGGGATCGGAATGAGCAGTTCTTC
v_call: TRBV29-1; cdr3_length: 14; clone_size: .; j_call: TRBJ2-3; d_call: .; cdr3_aa: CSVEKARGIDTQYF; cdr3_nt: TGCAGCGTTGAAAAGGCCAGGGGAATAGATACGCAGTATTTT
v_call: TRBV25-1; cdr3_length: 15; clone_size: few; j_call: TRBJ1-4; d_call: .; cdr3_aa: CASSARETGNEKLFF; cdr3_nt: TGTGCCAGCAGTGCTCGGGAGACCGGGAATGAAAAACTGTTTTTT
v_call: TRBV14; cdr3_length: 17; clone_size: .; j_call: TRBJ1-5; d_call: TRBD1; cdr3_aa: CASSPRTGGVGNQPQHF; cdr3_nt: TGTGCCAGCAGCCCGCGGACAGGGGGTGTGGGCAATCAGCCCCAGCATTTT
v_call: TRBV29-1; cdr3_length: 13; clone_size: .; j_call: TRBJ1-1; d_call: .; cdr3_aa: CSVDGALNTEAFF; cdr3_nt: TGCAGCGTTGACGGGGCGCTGAACACTGAAGCTTTCTTT
v_call: TRBV9; cdr3_length: 17; clone_size: .; j_call: TRBJ2-3; d_call: TRBD2; cdr3_aa: CASSVVPSGRGADTQYF; cdr3_nt: TGTGCCAGCAGCGTGGTGCCTAGCGGGCGGGGCGCAGATACGCAGTATTTT
v_call: TRBV7-2; cdr3_length: 13; clone_size: few; j_call: TRBJ1-5; d_call: .; cdr3_aa: CASSSDPNQPQHF; cdr3_nt: TGTGCCAGCAGCTCGGACCCTAATCAGCCCCAGCATTTT